This TCR beta chain was found in a study of cytomegalovirus exposure and HLA in healthy donors. Study at large: Around 200 million T cells yielded 120 million or so unique TCR beta sequences, as an earlier analysis found.

A note on this clone: Its target is not known.

The study, taken as a whole, reports: In vitro assays verified that three CMV-associated chains recognized CMV antigens specifically. A prior analysis recorded that most TCR beta V segments were productive about 87% or about 30% of the time. Sequencing depth roughly uniform across donors was assumed in presence/absence analyses.

V was pared by 5 bases and J by 7 bases, with 6 bases of the junction left unmatched. Germline V gene lookup returns CDR1 KGHSH and CDR2 LQKENI. This CDR3 comprises 15 residues. Researchers ran the PCR with 60 Vbeta and 13 Jbeta primers. Libraries were prepared by immunoSEQ multiplex PCR; TCRdb keeps only in-frame clonotypes and omits some of them. The sample records about 150,000 clones, approximately 85% being singletons. The TCR was taken from a man over 45 in good health and CMV-seropositive. The sequenced sample was PBMCs. V usage is TRBV18 and J usage is TRBJ2-7; 15 bases are a match to TRBD2. The CDR3 DNA sequence: TGTGCCAGCTCATCGGGACTAGCGGGAGGAACGGAGCAGTACTTC. Amino acids: CASSSGLAGGTEQYF.